This T cell receptor beta chain was captured in a study of blood T cell repertoires in COVID-19. In the study overall: Some COVID-19 samples were acute and others convalescent; all came from the United States, Italy and Spain. Sample material is recorded as cDNA or gDNA derived from T cells, B-cell-depleted T cells, or PBMCs.

This clone was seen just once. The CDR3 sequence is 16 residues long. Losses at the gene ends were 3 bases for V and 5 bases for J; bases not matched to a gene: 10. Germline-derived CDR1 and CDR2 are SGHRS and YFSETQ. Original methodology: Reference gene primer amplification in the assay estimated nucleated cell counts. Method: immunoSEQ multiplex PCR; TCRdb's copy keeps in-frame clones and lacks some. The DNA gave D and trimming, while V, J and clone size come from that table. The repertoire holds some 150,000 clones, with 84% as singletons. The rearrangement uses TRBV5-1 and TRBJ2-7, with TRBD1 matching over 11 bases. The receptor was isolated from a woman aged 50 to 60 in a cohort sampled during active or convalescent COVID-19. What was sequenced was peripheral blood. CDR3 bases: TGCGCCAGCAGCTCTACAACGGGACAGGGGGTCGACGAGCAGTACTTC. This sequence encodes CASSSTTGQGVDEQYF.